This T cell receptor beta chain was retrieved from a study of T-cell reconstitution after alpha-beta-depleted transplantation in children. Per germline, CDR1 SGDLS and CDR2 YYNGEE. CDR3 length: 17 amino acids. V gave up 3 bases and J gave up 2 bases; unmatched junction bases: 12. The library targeted TCRbeta and was prepared with unique molecular identifiers. TCRdb re-called the PCR reads with MiXCR, one entry per CDR3 protein. Of about 980,000 distinct CDR3 sequences detected, about 26% appear once; the ten largest clones hold roughly 28%. This clonotype was counted a single time. The input for sequencing was PBMCs, mostly from graft donor cells, taken 360 days after TCRalphabeta/CD19-depleted stem cell transplant. The clonotype originates from a boy younger than two who had a stem cell transplant for SCID, so the T cells may come from the graft donor. This sequence joins TRBV9 and TRBJ2-3; 7 nucleotides match TRBD2. The CDR3 region is CASSGLAGGTTTDTQYF. The CDR3 nucleotides are TGTGCCAGCAGCGGGCTCGCCGGGGGGACTACCACAGATACGCAGTATTTT.